A single sample gave rise to the 25 T cell receptor beta chains below, sequenced in a study of cytomegalovirus exposure and HLA in healthy donors. Primers: 60 Vbeta forward and 13 Jbeta reverse. TCRdb's copy holds only in-frame clones and misses some; the assay was immunoSEQ multiplex PCR. The sample lists over 150,000 clones, over 70% occurring once. The sequenced material came from PBMCs. Receptors originate from a male donor in good health and CMV-seronegative.

V and J are TRBV5-4 and TRBJ2-3; TRBD2 matches 11 bases. This CDR3 spans 17 amino acids. Germline V CDR1 and CDR2: SGHNT, YYREEE (reference sequence). Losses at the gene ends were 1 base for V and 0 bases for J; bases not matched to a gene: 4. The CDR3 spells CASSLLLAGASTDTQYF. The DNA for the CDR3 is TGTGCCAGCAGCTTGTTACTAGCGGGGGCTAGCACAGATACGCAGTATTTT.

V and J are TRBV10-3 and TRBJ1-1; D gene ambiguous. V gave up 0 bases and J gave up 8 bases, with 13 bases separating them. This CDR3 spans 14 amino acids. Germline CDR1 is ENHRY and CDR2 is SYGVKD. CDR3 in DNA: TGTGCCATCAGTGAGTCTGGAGGGAGGATAGAAGCTTTCTTT. Amino acid sequence: CAISESGGRIEAFF.

Only one count was recorded for this clone. This chain joins TRBV7-9 and TRBJ1-2; D might be TRBD1 (5 bases). The V gene lost 1 base and the J gene lost 2 bases, with 11 bases spanning the gap. The CDR3 sequence is 15 residues long. Germline V gene sequence: CDR1 SEHNR, CDR2 FQNEAQ (reference sequence). The CDR3 coding sequence is TGTGCCAGCAGCTTAGGTCTGGACATCAACTATGGCTACACCTTC. This sequence encodes CASSLGLDINYGYTF.

The chain uses TRBV5-1 and TRBJ2-5, with 11 bases identical to TRBD2. V lost 2 bases and J lost 1; bases outside the gene matches: 4. CDR3 size: 16 residues. CDR1 is SGHRS, CDR2 YFSETQ, per germline. CDR3 region: CASSFSGGVVQETQYF. The CDR3 bases are TGCGCCAGCAGCTTTAGCGGGGGGGTCGTCCAAGAGACCCAGTACTTC.

The chain couples TRBV9 to TRBJ2-7, with a weak D call TRBD2 (5 bases). The V gene lost 3 bases and the J gene lost 2 bases, with 6 bases spanning the gap. The germline CDR1 and CDR2 sequences are SGDLS and YYNGEE. This CDR3 comprises 12 residues. CDR3 bases: TGTGCCAGCAGCGGGGAGACCTACGAGCAGTACTTC. Protein product: CASSGETYEQYF. The full variable domain, rest sourced from reference TRBV9 and TRBJ2-7, is DSGVTQTPKHLITATGQRVTLRCSPRSGDLSVYWYQQSLDQGLQFLIQYYNGEERAKGNILERFSAQQFPDLHSELNLSSLELGDSALYFCASSGETYEQYFGPGTRLTVT.

This clone was observed a handful of times. V is TRBV6-5 and J is TRBJ1-4, with 9 bases fitting TRBD1. The CDR3 is 15 amino acids. V shed 6 bases and J 5 bases; nucleotides not matched to a gene: 7. The germline gives CDR1 MNHEY, CDR2 SVGAGI. The CDR3 protein is CASSYLGQGNEKLFF. The CDR3 bases are TGTGCCAGCAGCTACCTGGGACAGGGAAATGAAAAACTGTTTTTT.

V gene TRBV6-5 combines with J gene TRBJ2-7; D possibly corresponds to TRBD2 (6 bases). Germline V CDR1 and CDR2: MNHEY, SVGAGI. The CDR3 has 15 amino acids. Trimming pared 0 bases from V and 2 bases from J, leaving 11 bases between. The CDR3 DNA is TGTGCCAGCAGTTACTCTACCGGGAGTCCCTACGAGCAGTACTTC. It translates to CASSYSTGSPYEQYF.

The V call is TRBV5-1, the J call TRBJ1-2; 7 positions agree with TRBD1. Germline CDR1 is SGHRS and CDR2 is YFSETQ. Germline trimming cut 3 bases from V and 0 bases from J; bases unmatched to any gene: 5. There are 15 residues in the CDR3. This CDR3 is CASSSTGLTNYGYTF. In DNA, the CDR3 is TGCGCCAGCAGCTCGACAGGGCTGACTAACTATGGCTACACCTTC.

The chain links TRBV5-1 to TRBJ2-7, with a weak D call TRBD1 (5 bases). V shed 4 bases and J shed 3 bases, with 17 bases lying between them. This CDR3 has 15 amino acids. Per germline, CDR1 SGHRS and CDR2 YFSETQ. CDR3 nucleotide sequence: TGCGCCAGCAGCCCACCGGGCAGGGAAAGCTACGAGCAGTACTTC. Encoded protein: CASSPPGRESYEQYF.

The chain has TRBV11-2 and TRBJ2-1; no definite D call. The V end lost 6 bases, the J end lost 0 bases, and 6 bases lay between the germline ends. The CDR3 has 13 amino acids. Germline values: CDR1 SGHAT, CDR2 FQNNGV. The CDR3 sequence: CASSPPSYNEQFF. The CDR3 DNA reads as TGTGCCAGCAGTCCTCCCTCCTACAATGAGCAGTTCTTC.

The chain has TRBV29-1 and TRBJ2-7, with D possibly TRBD1 on 6 matching bases. V lost 8 bases to trimming and J lost 0 bases, with 14 bases between them. The CDR3 runs 13 residues. From germline, CDR1 is SQVTM and CDR2 ANQGSEA. The chain's CDR3 is CSSLDSSSYEQYF. CDR3 bases: TGCAGCTCCCTGGACAGCTCCTCCTACGAGCAGTACTTC.

The DNA for the CDR3 is TGTGCCAGCAGCCGGACACAGAACACTGAAGCTTTCTTT. Amino acid sequence: CASSRTQNTEAFF. The rearrangement links TRBV6-5 to TRBJ1-1; possibly TRBD1 for D (5 bases). The germline V and J ends were trimmed by 6 bases and 1 base, with 9 bases remaining between them. The CDR3 spans 13 residues. Per germline, CDR1 MNHEY and CDR2 SVGAGI.

This sequence joins TRBV28 and TRBJ1-5; D not certain. CDR3 length: 15 amino acids. The V gene lost 1 base and the J gene lost 1 base, with 8 bases spanning the gap. Germline V gene data show CDR1 as MDHEN and CDR2 as SYDVKM. As DNA, the CDR3 is TGTGCCAGCAGTTTATCCCCCGGGAGCAATCAGCCCCAGCATTTT. Its translation is CASSLSPGSNQPQHF.

V usage is TRBV11-3 and J usage is TRBJ2-1; D possibly corresponds to TRBD1 (5 bases). Germline CDR1 SGHNT, CDR2 YENEEA. The CDR3 covers 14 residues. Trimming pared 0 bases from V and 6 bases from J, leaving 9 bases between. The CDR3 is CASSLEPRVNEQFF. As DNA, the CDR3 is TGTGCCAGCAGCTTAGAACCCAGGGTCAATGAGCAGTTCTTC.

In regard to this clone: Other nucleotide sequences in the sample specify the same CDR3. The chain is built from TRBV30 and TRBJ1-1; 8 bases map to TRBD1. Germline-derived CDR1 and CDR2 are GTSNPN and SVGIG (reference sequence). V lost 0 bases, J lost 4 bases, and 4 bases stayed unmatched. This CDR3 comprises 14 residues. The CDR3 DNA sequence: TGTGCCTGGAGTGTACTTACAGGGGGCACTGAAGCTTTCTTT. Its protein product is CAWSVLTGGTEAFF.

Concerning this clone: In the same sample, other DNA sequences code for this CDR3. This rearrangement joins TRBV5-1 to TRBJ2-3, with a possible D match to TRBD2 (7 bases). V lost 4 bases, J lost 2 bases, and 26 bases lay in between. The CDR3 contains 19 residues. Germline V lookup: CDR1 SGHRS, CDR2 YFSETQ. CDR3 coding DNA: TGCGCCAGCAGCAGGAGGGGGGGAACCGGAACTAGCGCCACAGATACGCAGTATTTT. Its translation is CASSRRGGTGTSATDTQYF.

The genes are TRBV28 and TRBJ1-5, with 8 bases aligning to TRBD1. Germline-derived CDR1 and CDR2 are MDHEN and SYDVKM. The CDR3 contains 14 residues. The trim removed 5 bases at V and 3 bases at J, leaving 3 bases unmatched. The CDR3 region is CASSLTGDNQPQHF. In DNA form, the CDR3 reads TGTGCCAGCAGTCTGACAGGGGACAATCAGCCCCAGCATTTT.

The J gene is TRBJ2-6, the V gene TRBV6-1; D gene ambiguous. V lost 4 bases and J 0 bases, leaving 10 bases between the germline ends. CDR3 length: 16 amino acids. From germline, CDR1 is MNHNS and CDR2 SASEGT. CDR3 sequence reads: CASSGRSYSGANVLTF. The CDR3, as DNA: TGTGCCAGCAGTGGGCGGTCCTACTCTGGGGCCAACGTCCTGACTTTC.

The rearrangement joins TRBV11-2 to TRBJ1-2, with D possibly being TRBD1 (5 bases). V was cut by 0 bases and J by 2 bases, with 10 bases left in between. This CDR3 is built from 15 residues. Germline values: CDR1 SGHAT, CDR2 FQNNGV. The CDR3 DNA reads TGTGCCAGCAGCTTAGATCAGGGCAGAAACTATGGCTACACCTTC. Its protein is CASSLDQGRNYGYTF.

The chain joins TRBV2 to TRBJ1-5; 7 positions match TRBD1. The CDR3 contains 16 residues. The germline CDR1 and CDR2 sequences are SNHLY and FYNNEI. J was trimmed by 2 bases and V by 3 bases; bases with no gene match: 7. The CDR3 here is CASSEQGQGGNQPQHF. The CDR3 region has the DNA TGTGCCAGCAGTGAGCAGGGTCAGGGGGGCAATCAGCCCCAGCATTTT.

V and J are TRBV6-5 and TRBJ1-1; TRBD1 aligns across 9 bases. CDR1 is MNHEY, CDR2 SVGAGI, per germline. The J segment lost 2 bases and the V segment lost 6 bases, leaving 4 bases of the junction unmatched. The CDR3 is made up of 14 amino acids. The CDR3 region is CASRGTGGNTEAFF. For the CDR3, the DNA is TGTGCCAGCAGGGGAACAGGGGGCAACACTGAAGCTTTCTTT.

This clone was detected only a few times. The V and J genes are TRBV12-5 and TRBJ1-5; 8 bases are shared with TRBD1. V shed 2 bases and J 3 bases; nucleotides not matched to a gene: 18. The CDR3 sequence is 20 residues long. Germline lookup yields CDR1 LGHNT and CDR2 FRNRAP. The CDR3 region is CASGLIRQGARSIDNQPQHF. Written as DNA, the CDR3 is TGTGCTAGTGGTTTGATTCGGCAGGGGGCAAGGTCAATAGACAATCAGCCCCAGCATTTT. The full variable domain, completed using reference TRBV12-5 and TRBJ1-5, is DARVTQTPRHKVTEMGQEVTMRCQPILGHNTVFWYRQTMMQGLELLAYFRNRAPLDDSGMPKDRFSAEMPDATLATLKIQPSEPRDSAVYFCASGLIRQGARSIDNQPQHFGDGTRLSIL.

This rearrangement joins TRBV6-6 to TRBJ2-3; TRBD2 might be the D (6 bases). This CDR3 has 16 residues. Trimming cost V 8 bases and J 2 bases, with 20 bases left between them. Germline CDR1 is MNHNY and CDR2 is SVGAGI (reference sequence). The CDR3: CASVKGAGYSTDTQYF. CDR3 coding DNA: TGTGCCAGCGTAAAGGGAGCGGGTTACTCCACAGATACGCAGTATTTT.

This chain links TRBV6-5 with TRBJ2-7, with 7 bases matching TRBD1. The CDR3 extends over 14 amino acids. V lost 5 bases and J lost 3; bases outside the gene matches: 7. Looked up from germline, CDR1 is MNHEY and CDR2 is SVGAGI. In nucleotides, the CDR3 is TGTGCCAGCAGTATGGACAGGTCGTACTACGAGCAGTACTTC. It is translated as CASSMDRSYYEQYF.

The chain has TRBV11-2 and TRBJ1-1; D ambiguous. This CDR3 has 14 residues. Germline V CDR1 and CDR2: SGHAT, FQNNGV. The V and J ends lost 5 bases and 4 bases respectively, with 14 bases between them. CDR3 in DNA: TGTGCCAGCAGCCCAACGGGTCTCTCCACTGAAGCTTTCTTT. Protein product: CASSPTGLSTEAFF.